This T cell receptor beta chain is drawn from a study of T cells after yellow fever vaccination. Study-level points and caveats: A small proportion of clonotypes was detected in both the CD4 and CD8 compartments.

The germline V gene encodes CDR1 MNHEY and CDR2 SVGEGT. Trimming pared 0 bases from V and 4 bases from J, leaving 9 bases between. This CDR3 comprises 15 residues. TCRdb re-analysed the 5' RACE reads in MiXCR, keeping a single row per CDR3 protein. The table records hundreds of thousands of distinct CDR3 sequences, around 4.9% of them present only once. Note on this clonotype: Its antigen is as yet unknown.

The receptor was derived from a man younger than 35 who received the YFV17D yellow fever vaccine. Sequences were derived from CD4+ T cells sorted from PBMCs, sampled on the day of the yellow fever booster vaccination. The chain joins TRBV6-2 or TRBV6-3 to TRBJ1-4; no reliable D call. This CDR3 reads CASSYSIGDNEKLFF. CDR3 bases: TGTGCCAGCAGTTACTCTATCGGAGATAATGAAAAACTGTTTTTT.